Below, one T cell receptor beta chain is given with its context. CDR3 length: 13 amino acids. Trimming left V 3 bases short and J 8 bases short, with 12 bases between. CDR1 SGHRS and CDR2 YFSETQ come from the germline V gene. TCRdb analysed the RT-PCR reads with MiXCR anew, one entry per CDR3 protein. The sample has around 700,000 distinct CDR3 sequences; about 14% are singletons. This sequence originates from a female donor in good health, serving as a healthy control. Sequencing was performed on memory CD4+ T cells from blood. This sequence joins TRBV5-1 and TRBJ2-1, with D unresolved. The CDR3 DNA sequence: TGCGCCAGCAGCTCCCTTTATGACGATGAGCAGTTCTTC. Its translation: CASSSLYDDEQFF.